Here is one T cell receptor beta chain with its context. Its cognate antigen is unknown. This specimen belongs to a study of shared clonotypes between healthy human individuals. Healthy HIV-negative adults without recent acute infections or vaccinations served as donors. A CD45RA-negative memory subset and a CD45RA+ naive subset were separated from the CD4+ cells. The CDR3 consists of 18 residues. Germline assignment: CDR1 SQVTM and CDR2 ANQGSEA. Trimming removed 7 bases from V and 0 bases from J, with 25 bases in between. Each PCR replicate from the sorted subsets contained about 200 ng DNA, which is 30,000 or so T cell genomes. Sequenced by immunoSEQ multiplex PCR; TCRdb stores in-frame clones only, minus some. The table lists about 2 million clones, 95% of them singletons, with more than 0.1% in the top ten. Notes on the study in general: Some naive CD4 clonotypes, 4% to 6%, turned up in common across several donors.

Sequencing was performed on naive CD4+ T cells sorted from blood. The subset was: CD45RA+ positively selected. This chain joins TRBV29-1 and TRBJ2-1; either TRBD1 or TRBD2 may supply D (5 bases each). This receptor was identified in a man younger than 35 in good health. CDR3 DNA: TGCAGCGCCGGTAGGGGCACGGGACCAATTAGCTCCTACAATGAGCAGTTCTTC. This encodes CSAGRGTGPISSYNEQFF.